This T cell receptor beta chain originates from a study of blood T cell repertoires in COVID-19. The CDR3 has 15 amino acids. Germline V gene data show CDR1 as GTSNPN and CDR2 as SVGIG (reference sequence). Trimming removed 0 bases from V and 8 bases from J; junction bases left unmatched: 7. Data came from immunoSEQ multiplex PCR; TCRdb stores just in-frame clones and leaves some out. Of some 250,000 clones listed, just over 85% were seen once; the top ten hold about 16%. This chain joins TRBV30 and TRBJ1-5, with TRBD1 identical over 10 bases. The sample taken for sequencing was PBMCs or T cells enriched from blood (not recorded which). This sequence originates from a man in his late teens or twenties who had recovered from COVID-19. CDR3 sequence reads: CAWSVQFGTGEPQHF. CDR3 nucleotides: TGTGCCTGGAGTGTTCAGTTCGGGACAGGGGAGCCCCAGCATTTT. Together with reference TRBV30 and TRBJ1-5, the CDR3 gives the full variable domain: SQTIHQWPATLVQPVGSPLSLECTVEGTSNPNLYWYRQAAGRGLQLLFYSVGIGQISSEVPQNLSASRPQDRQFILSSKKLLLSDSGFYLCAWSVQFGTGEPQHFGDGTRLSIL.